The 29 T cell receptor beta chains reported below all come from one sample, sequenced in a study of cytomegalovirus exposure and HLA in healthy donors. This PCR relied on a set of 60 Vbeta primers and 13 Jbeta primers. The repertoire was sequenced with immunoSEQ multiplex PCR; TCRdb's copy has only in-frame clones and lacks some. The sample carries around 110,000 clones, 80% to 85% recorded once. Sequenced material: PBMCs. The receptors come from a young woman in good health and CMV-seronegative.

V and J are TRBV2 and TRBJ2-5, with D possibly being TRBD2 (6 bases). The CDR3 has 14 amino acids. Per germline, CDR1 SNHLY and CDR2 FYNNEI. V gave up 3 bases and J gave up 5 bases, with 13 bases separating them. CDR3 loop: CASSEGTGRETQYF. CDR3 coding DNA: TGTGCCAGCAGTGAGGGGACTGGGCGGGAGACCCAGTACTTC. Supplemented by reference TRBV2 and TRBJ2-5, the full variable domain reads EPEVTQTPSHQVTQMGQEVILRCVPISNHLYFYWYRQILGQKVEFLVSFYNNEISEKSEIFDDQFSVERPDGSNFTLKIRSTKLEDSAMYFCASSEGTGRETQYFGPGTRLLVL.

The chain joins TRBV13 to TRBJ2-5; 10 bases are a match to TRBD2. The CDR3 consists of 15 residues. Germline V gene data show CDR1 as PRHDT and CDR2 as FYEKMQ (reference sequence). J lost 1 base, V lost 6 bases, and 5 bases had no gene match. The CDR3: CASRRTSGPQETQYF. CDR3 sequence (DNA): TGTGCCAGCAGGCGGACTAGCGGCCCCCAAGAGACCCAGTACTTC.

This chain links TRBV5-6 with TRBJ2-5; D is perhaps TRBD1 (6 bases). Germline CDR1 reads SGHDT; CDR2 reads YYEEEE. CDR3 size: 16 residues. V dropped 3 bases and J dropped 2 bases, with 17 bases sitting between them. The CDR3 sequence is CASSWVQGNGQETQYF. The DNA for the CDR3 is TGTGCCAGCAGCTGGGTACAGGGTAACGGGCAAGAGACCCAGTACTTC.

J is TRBJ1-2 and V is TRBV27; 7 bases are a match to TRBD1. The CDR3 runs to 16 residues. The J segment lost 2 bases and the V segment lost 5 bases, leaving 11 bases of the junction unmatched. The germline V gene has CDR1 MNHEY and CDR2 SMNVEV (reference sequence). DNA for the CDR3: TGTGCCAGCAGTCTTAAAAGGGGGCACGGGAACTATGGCTACACCTTC. Its translation is CASSLKRGHGNYGYTF.

This chain links TRBV28 with TRBJ1-3; D is unresolved. V was shortened by 6 bases and J by 1 base, with 10 bases between the two germline ends. CDR3 size: 14 residues. Germline values: CDR1 MDHEN, CDR2 SYDVKM. This CDR3 is CASRRGSSGNTIYF. In nucleotides, the CDR3 is TGTGCCAGCAGACGAGGGAGTTCTGGAAACACCATATATTTT.

This clone was picked up a small number of times. At one boundary the junction diverges from the germline segment, which might be a read error. This sequence joins TRBV7-9 and TRBJ2-1, with TRBD2 matching over 8 bases. Per the germline V gene, CDR1 is SEHNR and CDR2 is FQNEAQ (reference sequence). CDR3 size: 17 residues. The chain's CDR3 is CSSSELRGLVGRNEQFF. The CDR3 coding sequence is TGTTCCAGCAGCGAACTCCGGGGACTAGTGGGGAGGAATGAGCAGTTCTTC.

This chain joins TRBV19 and TRBJ2-3; maybe TRBD1 (5 bases). The CDR3 is made up of 15 amino acids. The germline CDR1 and CDR2 sequences are LNHDA and SQIVND (reference sequence). Trimming pared 3 bases from V and 2 bases from J, leaving 12 bases between. The DNA of the CDR3 is TGTGCCAGTAGTATTGTGGCAGGGATCACAGATACGCAGTATTTT. Translating it yields CASSIVAGITDTQYF.

The chain employs TRBV6-4 and TRBJ1-3, with TRBD1 as a possible D gene (5 bases). The CDR3 is made up of 18 amino acids. The germline V gene has CDR1 MRHNA and CDR2 SNTAGT. V gave up 4 bases and J gave up 0 bases, with 19 bases separating them. The CDR3 DNA sequence: TGTGCCAGCAGTGCTCTCCGGGGCAGGGACTTCTCTGGAAACACCATATATTTT. This sequence encodes CASSALRGRDFSGNTIYF.

The genes are TRBV14 and TRBJ2-7; TRBD2 matches 7 bases. The CDR3 loop spans 14 amino acids. Germline V CDR1 and CDR2: SGHDN, FVKESK. After removal of 3 bases from V and 6 bases from J, the junction contained 8 bases not matched to a gene. DNA of the CDR3: TGTGCCAGCAGCCAGGGAGGGGTCGGCTTCGAGCAGTACTTC. It translates to CASSQGGVGFEQYF.

This clone was picked up one time. This chain joins TRBV27 and TRBJ2-7; 9 nucleotides align to TRBD2. The germline V gene has CDR1 MNHEY and CDR2 SMNVEV (reference sequence). V lost 5 bases, J lost 4 bases, and 9 bases stayed unmatched. This CDR3 spans 15 amino acids. The CDR3 DNA reads as TGTGCCAGCAGTCGGTTGGCGGGAGGGCCTTACGAGCAGTACTTC. Translated: CASSRLAGGPYEQYF.

The CDR3 region is CASSWTGGPQNEQFF. The CDR3 DNA is TGTGCCAGCAGCTGGACAGGGGGCCCTCAGAATGAGCAGTTCTTC. The chain recombines TRBV5-4 with TRBJ2-1; 11 positions match TRBD1. The V gene end was trimmed by 3 bases and the J gene end by 7 bases; junction bases not matched to a gene: 6. The CDR3 is made up of 15 amino acids. CDR1 and CDR2 (germline): SGHNT, YYREEE (reference sequence). Supplemented by reference TRBV5-4 and TRBJ2-1, the full variable domain reads ETGVTQSPTHLIKTRGQQVTLRCSSQSGHNTVSWYQQALGQGPQFIFQYYREEENGRGNFPPRFSGLQFPNYSSELNVNALELDDSALYLCASSWTGGPQNEQFFGPGTRLTVL.

CDR3 residues: CASSDSPDRSTDTQYF. CDR3 DNA: TGTGCCAGCAGTGACTCCCCGGACAGAAGCACAGATACGCAGTATTTT. V is TRBV6-4 and J is TRBJ2-3; D may be TRBD1 (6 bases). The germline V gene encodes CDR1 MRHNA and CDR2 SNTAGT. The CDR3 is 16 residues long. V shed 0 bases and J shed 0 bases, with 10 bases lying between them.

V gene TRBV6-1 combines with J gene TRBJ1-5, with 7 bases aligning to TRBD1. V shed 7 bases and J 4 bases; nucleotides not matched to a gene: 10. CDR3 length equals 15 residues. CDR1 MNHNS and CDR2 SASEGT come from the germline V gene. As DNA, the CDR3 is TGTGCCAGCATTGCCGGGACAGCCCTAAATCAGCCCCAGCATTTT. Residues: CASIAGTALNQPQHF.

This chain joins TRBV9 and TRBJ2-1; 7 positions agree with TRBD2. CDR3 length: 14 amino acids. J lost 8 bases, V lost 4 bases, and 9 bases had no gene match. The germline gives CDR1 SGDLS, CDR2 YYNGEE. The CDR3 bases are TGTGCCAGCAGCCCCCGGACTAGTTCGGATGAGCAGTTCTTC. It encodes CASSPRTSSDEQFF.

The chain combines TRBV19 with TRBJ2-7; D may be TRBD1 (5 bases). V gave up 0 bases and J gave up 4 bases, with 10 bases separating them. From germline, CDR1 is LNHDA and CDR2 SQIVND (reference sequence). The CDR3 is 14 amino acids. CDR3 coding DNA: TGTGCCAGTAGTATAGACCCTGGGGCATACGAGCAGTACTTC. It specifies CASSIDPGAYEQYF.

This chain connects TRBV14 to TRBJ1-2; TRBD1 aligns across 7 bases. The germline V gene has CDR1 SGHDN and CDR2 FVKESK. V was pared by 3 bases and J by 8 bases, with 12 bases of the junction left unmatched. This CDR3 is built from 15 residues. CDR3 coding DNA: TGTGCCAGCAGCCAGAACGGTGGAGGGGGCGGCGGCTACACCTTC. It yields the protein CASSQNGGGGGGYTF.

The V and J genes are TRBV18 and TRBJ2-2, with 14 nucleotides matching TRBD2. The CDR3 runs to 16 residues. Germline values: CDR1 KGHSH, CDR2 LQKENI. V was pared by 3 bases and J by 6 bases, with 3 bases of the junction left unmatched. CDR3 amino acids: CASSPPGLAGAGELFF. The CDR3 bases are TGTGCCAGCTCACCGCCGGGACTAGCGGGAGCCGGGGAGCTGTTTTTT.

The CDR3 sequence is CASSESQVTHGYTF. CDR3 in DNA: TGTGCCAGCAGTGAATCGCAGGTTACCCATGGCTACACCTTC. J is TRBJ1-2 and V is TRBV6-1; D is uncertain. Trimming stripped 2 bases from V and 6 bases from J, with 13 bases between. There are 14 residues in the CDR3. Germline-derived CDR1 and CDR2 are MNHNS and SASEGT.

This chain joins TRBV7-9 and TRBJ1-1; maybe TRBD1 (5 bases). The V end was cut by 5 bases, the J end by 1 base, with 20 bases between. CDR1 and CDR2 (germline): SEHNR, FQNEAQ (reference sequence). The CDR3 is 17 residues long. The CDR3, as DNA: TGTGCCAGCAGCGCCTCCGCAGGGTTTATATGGAACACTGAAGCTTTCTTT. Translating gives CASSASAGFIWNTEAFF. Filled out from reference TRBV7-9 and TRBJ1-1, the complete variable domain reads DTGVSQNPRHKITKRGQNVTFRCDPISEHNRLYWYRQTLGQGPEFLTYFQNEAQLEKSRLLSDRFSAERPKGSFSTLEIQRTEQGDSAMYLCASSASAGFIWNTEAFFGQGTRLTVV.

The table lists this clone with a few counts. The rearrangement joins TRBV6-5 to TRBJ1-1, with D possibly TRBD1 on 5 matching bases. Trimming cost V 5 bases and J 5 bases, with 15 bases left between them. Germline V lookup: CDR1 MNHEY, CDR2 SVGAGI. This CDR3 is built from 14 residues. The CDR3 DNA reads as TGTGCCAGCAGTGAAGTGGGGGGTAAGACTGAAGCTTTCTTT. It translates to CASSEVGGKTEAFF.

The chain links TRBV27 to TRBJ2-1; tentatively, D is TRBD1 (5 bases). The CDR3 extends over 14 amino acids. Germline CDR1 is MNHEY and CDR2 is SMNVEV (reference sequence). Deletions cut 5 bases from V and 6 bases from J, with 14 bases between. The CDR3 region is CASSPSKGINEQFF. The CDR3 bases are TGTGCCAGCAGTCCCTCAAAGGGGATCAATGAGCAGTTCTTC.

The CDR3 is CASSPEGRGDTQYF. The CDR3 DNA sequence: TGTGCCAGCTCACCCGAGGGGCGGGGCGATACGCAGTATTTT. The V and J genes are TRBV18 and TRBJ2-3; a possible D gene is TRBD2 (6 bases). In germline, CDR1 is KGHSH, CDR2 LQKENI. The CDR3 extends over 14 amino acids. V lost 3 bases to trimming and J lost 6 bases, with 13 bases between them.

This sequence joins TRBV9 and TRBJ2-1; TRBD2 is a possible D gene (6 bases). V lost 4 bases and J lost 4, with 18 bases in between. Germline CDR1 and CDR2: SGDLS and YYNGEE. This CDR3 is built from 16 residues. DNA for the CDR3: TGTGCCAGCAGCTCCTCGACTAGAACACTATACAATGAGCAGTTCTTC. This encodes CASSSSTRTLYNEQFF.

The CDR3 DNA is TGTGCCAGCACCGACTACGCCTACGAGCAGTACTTC. Translation: CASTDYAYEQYF. The J gene is TRBJ2-7, the V gene TRBV6-5, with a weak D call TRBD2 (5 bases). In germline, CDR1 is MNHEY, CDR2 SVGAGI. V shed 7 bases and J shed 2 bases, with 9 bases lying between them. The CDR3 runs to 12 residues.

This rearrangement joins TRBV7-9 to TRBJ2-1; D unresolved. CDR3 length: 11 amino acids. Germline-derived CDR1 and CDR2 are SEHNR and FQNEAQ (reference sequence). The V end was cut by 5 bases, the J end by 5 bases, with 4 bases between. The CDR3 sequence is CASSPDNEQFF. Here the CDR3 DNA reads TGTGCCAGCAGCCCGGACAATGAGCAGTTCTTC.

V usage is TRBV30 and J usage is TRBJ2-7; 9 positions match TRBD1. The CDR3 sequence is 14 residues long. With V trimmed by 0 bases and J by 9 bases, 9 bases remained unmatched. Per germline, CDR1 GTSNPN and CDR2 SVGIG (reference sequence). CDR3 sequence: CAWSVGGQGKGQYF. In DNA, the CDR3 is TGTGCCTGGAGTGTCGGGGGACAGGGAAAAGGGCAGTACTTC.

The genes are TRBV7-9 and TRBJ1-1; 8 nucleotides agree with TRBD1. The junction had 12 bases not matched to a gene; V was cut back by 5 bases and J by 4 bases. The CDR3 length is 16 residues. CDR1 and CDR2 from the germline V gene are SEHNR and FQNEAQ (reference sequence). The CDR3 coding sequence is TGTGCCAGCAGCGGATACAGAACTACAGGGGGCACTGAAGCTTTCTTT. It is translated as CASSGYRTTGGTEAFF.

The chain links TRBV28 to TRBJ2-3; tentatively, D is TRBD1 (5 bases). The CDR3 is 14 amino acids. With 3 bases removed from V and 2 bases from J, the gap between germline ends came to 9 bases. Germline CDR1 is MDHEN and CDR2 is SYDVKM. This chain's CDR3 is CASSLTAHTDTQYF. The CDR3 DNA reads TGTGCCAGCAGTTTGACAGCGCACACAGATACGCAGTATTTT.

The V gene is TRBV7-9, the J gene TRBJ2-2, with a possible D match to TRBD1 (5 bases). Germline CDR1 SEHNR, CDR2 FQNEAQ (reference sequence). CDR3 length: 13 amino acids. V lost 5 bases and J lost 4, with 8 bases in between. CDR3 in amino acids: CASSQGGTGELFF. CDR3 nucleotide sequence: TGTGCCAGCAGCCAGGGTGGCACCGGGGAGCTGTTTTTT.